The clone carrying this T cell receptor (beta chain) was seen a handful of times. The authors ran a second PCR of roughly 6 to 12 cycles using a sample-barcoded 5' primer and a J-beta primer mix. TCRdb called the 5' RACE reads again in MiXCR, with one record for every CDR3 protein. The sample lists 800,000 or so distinct CDR3 sequences, 46% seen once, with roughly 20% in the top ten. This specimen belongs to a study of blood T cells in healthy people across ages. CDR3 length: 14 amino acids. Trimming pared 7 bases from V and 1 base from J, leaving 16 bases between. Germline lookup yields CDR1 SQVTM and CDR2 ANQGSEA.

The sample comprised blood. This receptor was identified in a man of 80 years or more in good health. The chain employs TRBV29-1 and TRBJ2-5; perhaps TRBD2 as D (7 bases). The CDR3 coding sequence is TGCAGCGCTAAAATAGGGGGGGCCCAAGAGACCCAGTACTTC. Its translation: CSAKIGGAQETQYF.